This T cell receptor (beta chain) was sequenced in a study of cytomegalovirus exposure and HLA in healthy donors. Sequencing was performed with immunoSEQ multiplex PCR; in TCRdb, only in-frame clones are kept and a portion is missing. The sample lists hundreds of thousands of clones, 83% occurring once. The CDR3 is 15 amino acids. V lost 8 bases and J 3 bases, leaving 19 bases between the germline ends. Germline-derived CDR1 and CDR2 are MNHEY and SVGAGI. This TCR was sampled from a woman between 18 and 29 years old in good health and CMV-seronegative. The V call is TRBV6-5, the J call TRBJ1-2; the D gene is possibly TRBD1 (6 bases). The sample comprised PBMCs. The CDR3 region is CASVTRRGPDYGYTF. CDR3 DNA sequence: TGTGCCAGCGTTACTCGACGGGGGCCGGACTATGGCTACACCTTC.